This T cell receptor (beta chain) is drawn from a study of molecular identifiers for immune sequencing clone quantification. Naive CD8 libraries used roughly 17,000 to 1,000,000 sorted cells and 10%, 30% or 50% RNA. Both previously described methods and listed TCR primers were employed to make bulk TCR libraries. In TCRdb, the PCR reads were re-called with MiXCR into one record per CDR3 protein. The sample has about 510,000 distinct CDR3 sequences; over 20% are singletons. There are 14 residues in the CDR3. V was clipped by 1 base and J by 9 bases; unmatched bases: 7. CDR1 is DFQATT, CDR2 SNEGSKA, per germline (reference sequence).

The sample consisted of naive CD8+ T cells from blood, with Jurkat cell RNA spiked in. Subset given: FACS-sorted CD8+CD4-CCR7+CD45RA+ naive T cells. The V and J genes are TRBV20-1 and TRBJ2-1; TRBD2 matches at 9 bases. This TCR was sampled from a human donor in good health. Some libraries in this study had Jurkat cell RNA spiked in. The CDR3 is CSARVGTSNREQFF. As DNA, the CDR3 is TGCAGTGCTAGAGTAGGGACTAGCAATCGTGAGCAGTTCTTC.